The 32 T cell receptor beta chains listed next were all sequenced from one sample in a study of tumor and adjacent non-tumor tissue in lung cancer. The template was RNA from unsorted bulk tissue. A modified ARM-PCR protocol with three rounds of nested PCR amplified TCRbeta. MiXCR, run by TCRdb on the multiplex PCR reads, gives a single entry per CDR3 protein. The repertoire holds fewer than 80,000 distinct CDR3 sequences, with around 70% as singletons. The sample taken for sequencing was lung tumor tissue. All receptors come from a woman in her 70s with non-small cell lung cancer.

Turning to this clonotype: The CDR3 carries no conserved terminal phenylalanine or tryptophan, so it likely arises from a read error. V and J are TRBV11-3 and TRBJ2-3; tentatively, D is TRBD2 (6 bases). Germline CDR1 is SGHNT and CDR2 is YENEEA. The CDR3 runs to 17 residues. Trimming took 5 bases from V and 7 from J, leaving 25 bases between them. This CDR3 is CASSQYTREESINTQYL. As DNA, the CDR3 is TGTGCCAGCAGCCAATACACCAGGGAGGAGAGCATAAATACGCAGTATCTT.

The rearrangement uses TRBV12-3 or TRBV12-4 and TRBJ2-1; 8 nucleotides agree with TRBD2. The J call may not be correct, given that the DNA end is closer to TRBJ2-7. The CDR3 extends over 15 amino acids. This chain's CDR3 is CASSPGLAVYNEQYF. CDR3 bases: TGTGCCAGCAGTCCAGGACTAGCCGTCTACAATGAACAGTACTTC.

With regard to this clonotype: Lacking the conserved final phenylalanine or tryptophan, this CDR3 likely reflects a read error. The chain combines TRBV5-1 with TRBJ2-3; D call uncertain. CDR1 is SGHRS and CDR2 is YFSETQ in the germline V gene. CDR3 length: 12 amino acids. The CDR3 region has the DNA TGCGACAGCAGTCGGGCTTCAGATACGCAGTATTAT. Its translation is CDSSRASDTQYY.

With regard to this clonotype: A junction boundary mismatches the germline segment, possibly from a read error. CDR3 region: CASIRPITDPLF. The CDR3, as DNA: TGTGCCAGCATACGACCCATAACGGATCCCTTGTTC. This sequence joins TRBV12-3 or TRBV12-4 and TRBJ2-1, with D hard to call. The CDR3 is 12 amino acids.

Details on this clonotype: One base away lies a much larger clone, so this may be a sequencing read error. CDR3 region: CASSLGTGNTGDLFF. CDR3 nucleotides: TGCGCCAGCAGCTTGGGCACAGGGAACACCGGGGACCTGTTTTTT. This sequence joins TRBV5-1 and TRBJ2-2, with a tentative D call TRBD1 (6 bases). The CDR3 totals 15 residues. The germline gives CDR1 SGHRS, CDR2 YFSETQ.

This rearrangement joins TRBV11-2 to TRBJ2-1; the match to TRBD2 covers 8 bases. The DNA end favors TRBJ2-7, so the J call may be wrong. Germline lookup yields CDR1 SGHAT and CDR2 FQNNGV. The CDR3 covers 14 residues. The CDR3 is CASSLTSGANEQYF. CDR3 in DNA: TGTGCCAGCAGCCTCACTAGCGGAGCGAATGAGCAGTACTTC.

As regards this clonotype: Given the absence of the conserved phenylalanine or tryptophan at the CDR3 end, a read error is likely. It is unclear where the CDR3 begins or ends on the DNA, so no DNA is shown, and the CDR3 is as TCRdb lists it. The V call is TRBV6-5, the J call TRBJ2-2. The germline gives CDR1 MNHEY, CDR2 SVGAGI. The CDR3 length is 14 residues, termini included. This CDR3 is CASSPSVGTGELFS.

This clonotype showed up just a few times. The chain has TRBV7-8 and TRBJ1-5; 8 bases agree with TRBD1. Losses at the gene ends were 1 base for V and 0 bases for J; bases not matched to a gene: 8. Germline-derived CDR1 and CDR2 are SGHVS and FQNEAQ. The CDR3 is 18 amino acids. The CDR3 loop reads CASSLGFTGGNSNQPQHF. In DNA form, the CDR3 reads TGTGCCAGCAGCTTAGGATTTACAGGGGGAAATAGCAATCAGCCCCAGCATTTT.

Regarding this clonotype: A junction end diverges from the germline sequence, so it may reflect a read error. The genes are TRBV6-1 and TRBJ1-1, with a possible D match to TRBD1 (5 bases). This CDR3 comprises 14 residues. The V gene's germline CDR1 is MNHNS and CDR2 SASEGT. This CDR3 reads CDSSLSGTGGSAFF. As DNA, the CDR3 is TGTGACAGCAGTCTTTCAGGGACTGGCGGTTCGGCTTTCTTT.

The genes are TRBV7-8 and TRBJ2-5, with D possibly being TRBD2 (5 bases). The CDR3 runs to 14 residues. Germline lookup yields CDR1 SGHVS and CDR2 FQNEAQ. V was trimmed by 5 bases and J by 3 bases, leaving 13 bases between them. In nucleotides, the CDR3 is TGTGCCAGCAGCCTGACTATCACCAAAGAGACCCAGTACTTC. This translates into CASSLTITKETQYF. Supplemented by reference TRBV7-8 and TRBJ2-5, the full variable domain reads GAGVSQSPRYKVAKRGQDVALRCDPISGHVSLFWYQQALGQGPEFLTYFQNEAQLDKSGLPSDRFFAERPEGSVSTLKIQRTQQEDSAVYLCASSLTITKETQYFGPGTRLLVL.

As concerns this clonotype: The CDR3 does not close with the conserved phenylalanine or tryptophan, likely indicating a read error. It is unclear where the CDR3 begins or ends on the DNA, so no DNA is shown, and the CDR3 is as TCRdb lists it. The CDR3 loop is CASSHRAENTDVFS. J is TRBJ1-1 and V is TRBV4-1; the table calls TRBD1, which could not be checked here. Germline CDR1 and CDR2: MGHRA and YSYEKL. Inclusive of both ends, the CDR3 amounts to 14 amino acids.

In this sample, this clonotype is medium-sized (0.01 to 0.1%). The chain employs TRBV6-5 and TRBJ1-1; maybe TRBD1 (5 bases). The CDR3 contains 16 residues. V was cut by 2 bases and J by 1 base, with 14 bases left in between. In germline, CDR1 is MNHEY, CDR2 SVGAGI. The CDR3 region is CASSYQSGQPNTEAFF. DNA for the CDR3: TGTGCCAGCAGTTACCAAAGTGGACAACCGAACACTGAAGCTTTCTTT.

About this clonotype: A much bigger clone sits one base away, suggesting this may be a read error. V usage is TRBV5-1 and J usage is TRBJ2-1; no reliable D call. Germline CDR1 and CDR2: SGHRS and YFSETQ. V was trimmed by 4 bases and J by 7 bases, leaving 15 bases between them. The CDR3 loop spans 14 amino acids. The CDR3 nucleotides read TGCGCCAGCAGCCTTCGTGCAAGGGCAAATGAGCAGTTCTTC. It encodes CASSLRARANEQFF.

Remarks on this clonotype: A much larger clone is a single base away; this may be a read error. The J gene is TRBJ1-1, the V gene TRBV20-1; D unresolved. The CDR3 totals 13 residues. Germline values: CDR1 DFQATT, CDR2 SNEGSKA (reference sequence). CDR3 protein: CSEVPDLNTEASF. Written as DNA, the CDR3 is TGCAGCGAGGTACCCGATCTGAACACTGAAGCTTCCTTT.

This clonotype was counted many times. The V gene is TRBV12-3 or TRBV12-4, the J gene TRBJ2-1, with D perhaps TRBD2 (5 bases). V dropped 3 bases and J dropped 7 bases, with 13 bases sitting between them. This CDR3 is built from 14 residues. The CDR3 DNA sequence: TGTGCCAGCAGTTTCGGTAGTAGCGCGAATGAGCAGTTCTTC. It is translated as CASSFGSSANEQFF.

Comments on this clonotype: This sequence may be a read error, since a much larger clone differs from it by one base. J is TRBJ2-5 and V is TRBV28, with TRBD2 matching over 7 bases. The germline gives CDR1 MDHEN, CDR2 SYDVKM. There are 17 residues in the CDR3. With 7 bases clipped from V and 2 bases from J, the junction kept 16 bases outside the gene matches. CDR3 loop: CASTIGMLAEDQETQYF. The CDR3 DNA sequence: TGTGCCAGCACCATAGGGATGCTAGCGGAGGATCAAGAGACCCAGTACTTC.

Of note for this clonotype: At one of its ends the junction is not consistent with the germline gene, which may arise from a read error. The rearrangement uses TRBV4-2 and TRBJ1-1, with D possibly matching TRBD1 (6 bases). CDR3 length: 14 residues. Germline V gene lookup returns CDR1 LGHNA and CDR2 YNFKEQ. CDR3 in DNA: TGTGTCAGCAGCCAGGGGTGCAGGGATACTGAAGCTTTCTTT. The encoded protein is CVSSQGCRDTEAFF.

The rearrangement joins TRBV12-3 or TRBV12-4 to TRBJ2-5, with D possibly matching TRBD1 (5 bases). The CDR3 totals 21 residues. V was pared by 5 bases and J by 3 bases, with 34 bases between. The CDR3 sequence is CASSLRQSSVYQPKRKETQYF. The CDR3 DNA sequence: TGTGCCAGCAGTCTGAGACAGAGCTCGGTCTACCAGCCAAAACGAAAAGAGACCCAGTACTTC.

About this clonotype itself: Being one base from a much bigger clone, this may be a read error. The CDR3 DNA reads TGCCCACTCAGACAGGGATTGCTCACTGAAGCTTTCTTT. Translated, it gives CPLRQGLLTEAFF. This chain uses TRBV20-1 with TRBJ1-1, with TRBD1 identical over 7 bases. The germline gives CDR1 DFQATT, CDR2 SNEGSKA (reference sequence). The CDR3 totals 13 residues.

Details on this clonotype: One junction end disagrees with the germline gene, perhaps due to a read error. V usage is TRBV6-5 and J usage is TRBJ1-6; 7 nucleotides align to TRBD1. Germline V gene sequence: CDR1 MNHEY, CDR2 SVGAGI. The CDR3 spans 14 residues. CDR3 residues: CASSKTGCNSPFHF. CDR3 in DNA: TGTGCCAGCAGTAAGACAGGGTGTAATTCACCCTTCCACTTT.

A remark on this clonotype: This CDR3 fails to terminate in the conserved phenylalanine or tryptophan, so it likely reflects a read error. The chain carries TRBV29-1 and TRBJ2-1, with D uncertain. The V gene's germline CDR1 is SQVTM and CDR2 ANQGSEA. CDR3 length: 16 amino acids. Trimming shortened V by 5 bases and J by 0 bases, and 17 bases separated the two germline ends. The CDR3 here is CSVQGSNGDSYNEQFL. CDR3 nucleotides: TGCAGCGTTCAAGGGTCTAACGGAGACTCCTACAATGAGCAGTTCTTG.

This clonotype was detected only a few times. This chain connects TRBV20-1 to TRBJ2-1; 8 bases align to TRBD2. This CDR3 is built from 15 residues. Germline CDR1 reads DFQATT; CDR2 reads SNEGSKA (reference sequence). Trimming at V came to 0 bases and at J to 3 bases, leaving 4 bases not matched to a gene. The DNA for the CDR3 is TGCAGTGCTAGAGATGTACTAGCGGTCTACAATGAGCAGTTCTTC. Protein sequence: CSARDVLAVYNEQFF.

The chain joins TRBV29-1 to TRBJ2-7; a weak D match, TRBD2 (5 bases). Germline V lookup: CDR1 SQVTM, CDR2 ANQGSEA. CDR3 length equals 14 residues. Trimming removed 5 bases from V and 3 bases from J, with 17 bases in between. CDR3 region: CSVRPAVAFYEQYF. As DNA, the CDR3 is TGCAGCGTTCGCCCAGCGGTAGCGTTCTACGAGCAGTACTTC.

About this clonotype itself: Since the CDR3 does not end with the conserved phenylalanine or tryptophan, this likely comes from a read error. The chain recombines TRBV7-8 with TRBJ1-2; D unresolved. This CDR3 is 16 amino acids long. CDR1 and CDR2 (germline): SGHVS, FQNEAQ. The CDR3 sequence: CASSLEEGTASYGYTS. The CDR3 DNA reads TGTGCCAGCAGCTTAGAGGAGGGCACGGCATCATATGGTTACACCTCC.

V and J are TRBV6-1 and TRBJ2-1, with D maybe TRBD2 (5 bases). Between the trimmed V and J ends, which lost 6 bases and 5 bases, there was a span of 20 bases. The germline CDR1 and CDR2 sequences are MNHNS and SASEGT. This CDR3 is 16 amino acids long. CDR3 sequence (DNA): TGTGCCAGCAGGGAGAGACGGGGTGGTGGTGACAATGAGCAGTTCTTC. This gives the protein CASRERRGGGDNEQFF.

Points on this clonotype: An end of the junction differs from the germline gene, which may be a read error. The gene calls are TRBV11-3 and TRBJ2-1, with TRBD2 as a possible D gene (7 bases). Germline-derived CDR1 and CDR2 are SGHNT and YENEEA. CDR3 size: 15 residues. The CDR3 spells CASSLGPAGHNELFF. The CDR3 coding sequence is TGTGCCAGCAGCTTAGGACCAGCGGGACACAATGAGCTGTTCTTC.

About this clonotype itself: A much more abundant neighbour one base away suggests this may be a read error. V and J are TRBV24-1 and TRBJ2-3, with 9 bases lining up with TRBD1. Germline lookup yields CDR1 KGHDR and CDR2 SFDVKD. The CDR3 contains 17 residues. The V segment lost 0 bases and the J segment 0 bases; nucleotides outside the gene matches: 3. DNA for the CDR3: TGTGCCACCAGTGATTTGCTGGGACAGGGTAGCACAGATACGCAGTATTTT. Its protein product is CATSDLLGQGSTDTQYF.

As concerns this clonotype: Because it lacks the conserved phenylalanine or tryptophan at the end, this CDR3 is likely a read error. The V gene is TRBV10-3, the J gene TRBJ2-2, with D possibly being TRBD1 or TRBD2 (5 bases each). The germline V gene encodes CDR1 ENHRY and CDR2 SYGVKD. The CDR3 loop spans 16 amino acids. CDR3 loop: CVISDTGGARTGELFS. The DNA for the CDR3 is TGTGTCATCAGTGATACAGGAGGCGCCCGGACCGGGGAGCTGTTTTCT.

This clonotype showed up just once. The J gene is TRBJ2-7, the V gene TRBV12-3 or TRBV12-4, with D perhaps TRBD1 (5 bases). The CDR3 has 14 residues. Trimming removed 7 bases from V and 2 bases from J, with 15 bases in between. In DNA, the CDR3 is TGTGCCAGCATTACCCAGGGTCCTACCTACGAGCAGTACTTC. Translated: CASITQGPTYEQYF.

Points on this clonotype: An end of the junction does not agree with germline; a read error may underlie this. The chain has TRBV6-1 and TRBJ2-5, with D perhaps matching TRBD2 (5 bases). Germline-derived CDR1 and CDR2 are MNHNS and SASEGT. The CDR3 is made up of 15 amino acids. CDR3: CVSSKYRAVQETQYF. For the CDR3, the DNA is TGTGTCAGCAGCAAATATCGAGCGGTTCAAGAGACCCAGTACTTC.

DNA of the CDR3: TGTGCCAGCGGGGACTGGGGTATTCGAGGGGAGCTGTTTTTT. This gives the protein CASGDWGIRGELFF. The gene calls are TRBV6-1 and TRBJ2-2; TRBD2 is a possible D gene (6 bases). V lost 8 bases and J 8 bases, leaving 18 bases between the germline ends. CDR1 is MNHNS, CDR2 SASEGT, per germline. This CDR3 comprises 14 residues.

With regard to this clonotype: Relative to the germline gene, one junction end is altered; a read error may explain this. This CDR3 reads CSVYGGTGNEKFF. The CDR3 coding sequence is TGCAGCGTTTACGGTGGGACGGGGAATGAGAAGTTCTTC. This chain uses TRBV29-1 with TRBJ2-1; TRBD1 or TRBD2 may be the D gene (5 bases each). CDR3 length: 13 residues. Germline-derived CDR1 and CDR2 are SQVTM and ANQGSEA.